These 11 T cell receptor beta chains were all obtained from the same sample, sequenced in a study of T cells after yellow fever vaccination. TCRdb recomputed calls from the 5' RACE reads with MiXCR, one row per CDR3 protein. The repertoire has 200,000 to 250,000 distinct CDR3 sequences, approximately 3.3% of them found once; the top ten carry around 3%. The specimen was CD4+ T cells sorted from PBMCs, collected 10 days after the yellow fever booster vaccination. These receptors were obtained from a man aged 18 to 30 who received the YFV17D yellow fever vaccine.

This clonotype has at least ten counts. The V and J genes are TRBV7-2 and TRBJ2-3; TRBD2 aligns across 7 bases. V was pared by 4 bases and J by 0 bases, with 4 bases of the junction left unmatched. Germline V CDR1 and CDR2: SGHTA, FQGNSA. This CDR3 has 15 amino acids. As DNA, the CDR3 is TGTGCCAGCAGCTCAGGACTAGGTAGCACAGATACGCAGTATTTT. Translated: CASSSGLGSTDTQYF.

This clonotype was picked up a small number of times. The J gene is TRBJ1-4, the V gene TRBV12-3 or TRBV12-4; D might be TRBD1 (5 bases). V lost 6 bases to trimming and J lost 11 bases, with 19 bases between them. The CDR3 consists of 14 residues. CDR3 residues: CASRTGGTTGKLFF. DNA for the CDR3: TGTGCCAGCAGAACCGGCGGGACCACGGGGAAACTGTTTTTT.

This clonotype was detected a few times. J is TRBJ2-3 and V is TRBV12-3 or TRBV12-4, with 12 nucleotides matching TRBD2. The CDR3 consists of 16 residues. Trimming at V came to 5 bases and at J to 6 bases, leaving 9 bases not matched to a gene. CDR3 sequence: CASSVRLAGVSDTQYF. The CDR3 region has the DNA TGTGCCAGCAGTGTACGACTAGCGGGGGTGTCGGATACGCAGTATTTT.

This clonotype appeared many times. The V gene is TRBV10-2, the J gene TRBJ2-7; 7 bases fit TRBD1. Germline V gene data show CDR1 as WSHSY and CDR2 as SAAADI. This CDR3 contains 13 residues. V dropped 6 bases and J dropped 3; count of bases not matched to a gene: 5. CDR3 residues: CASRPGQFYEQYF. The CDR3 DNA follows: TGCGCCAGCAGGCCGGGACAGTTCTACGAGCAGTACTTC.

The chain couples TRBV6-5 to TRBJ2-7, with TRBD1 matching over 7 bases. Unmatched junction bases numbered 9, after V lost 4 bases and J lost 3 bases. Germline-derived CDR1 and CDR2 are MNHEY and SVGAGI. CDR3 length: 15 residues. CDR3 sequence: CASSSRRGQSYEQYV. CDR3 nucleotide sequence: TGTGCCAGCAGTTCTCGACGGGGACAGAGCTACGAGCAGTACGTC.

At least ten counts were recorded for this clonotype. V gene TRBV2 combines with J gene TRBJ2-7; D gene ambiguous. Trimming stripped 6 bases from V and 6 bases from J, with 12 bases between. Germline assignment: CDR1 SNHLY and CDR2 FYNNEI. This CDR3 is 12 amino acids long. In DNA form, the CDR3 reads TGTGCCAGCAGGGACCCCCGGTTCGAGCAGTACTTC. Translated, it gives CASRDPRFEQYF.

This clonotype was seen at least ten times. V is TRBV4-1 and J is TRBJ1-4, with 7 bases fitting TRBD1. The germline V gene encodes CDR1 MGHRA and CDR2 YSYEKL. The J segment lost 3 bases and the V segment lost 2 bases, leaving 6 bases of the junction unmatched. The CDR3 runs 16 residues. CDR3 residues: CASSQPDRAPNEKLFF. CDR3 coding DNA: TGCGCCAGCAGCCAACCCGACAGGGCGCCTAATGAAAAACTGTTTTTT.

This clonotype was observed at least ten times. The chain links TRBV5-1 to TRBJ2-3, with TRBD2 matching over 11 bases. V gave up 3 bases and J gave up 6 bases; unmatched junction bases: 3. CDR1 SGHRS and CDR2 YFSETQ come from the germline V gene. The CDR3 runs to 14 residues. Here the CDR3 DNA reads TGCGCCAGCAGCTCGACTAGCGGGGCGGATACGCAGTATTTT. Protein sequence: CASSSTSGADTQYF. Supplemented by reference TRBV5-1 and TRBJ2-3, the full variable domain reads KAGVTQTPRYLIKTRGQQVTLSCSPISGHRSVSWYQQTPGQGLQFLFEYFSETQRNKGNFPGRFSGRQFSNSRSEMNVSTLELGDSALYLCASSSTSGADTQYFGPGTRLTVL.

The sample holds many counts of this clonotype. This sequence joins TRBV7-9 and TRBJ2-7, with 11 nucleotides matching TRBD2. Germline trimming cut 3 bases from V and 0 bases from J; bases unmatched to any gene: 7. Per germline, CDR1 SEHNR and CDR2 FQNEAQ (reference sequence). This CDR3 region has 17 residues. CDR3 sequence (DNA): TGTGCCAGCAGCTTGGCTAGCGGGGGGCTATACTCCTACGAGCAGTACTTC. It is translated as CASSLASGGLYSYEQYF.

This clonotype occurred a few times. The chain has TRBV6-5 and TRBJ2-2; a weak D match, TRBD1 (6 bases). Deletions cut 6 bases from V and 6 bases from J, with 20 bases between. Per the germline V gene, CDR1 is MNHEY and CDR2 is SVGAGI. The CDR3 runs to 16 residues. CDR3 region: CASSLNPTGLPGELFF. The CDR3 coding sequence is TGTGCCAGCAGCCTAAACCCTACAGGGCTGCCCGGGGAGCTGTTTTTT.

At least ten counts were recorded for this clonotype. This chain links TRBV6-5 with TRBJ2-7, with TRBD1 matching 9 bases. Trimming removed 7 bases from V and 4 bases from J; junction bases left unmatched: 11. Per germline, CDR1 MNHEY and CDR2 SVGAGI. This CDR3 comprises 15 residues. The CDR3 DNA reads TGTGCCAGCAACCCTTACGGGACAGGGACTTACGAGCAGTACTTC. It is translated as CASNPYGTGTYEQYF.